The rows below give T cell receptor beta chains drawn from one sample of a study of blood T cell repertoires in COVID-19. The repertoire was sequenced with immunoSEQ multiplex PCR; TCRdb's copy has only in-frame clones and lacks some. The table lists some 150,000 clones, approximately 90% of them singletons. Sample: peripheral blood. The origin of the receptors is a woman aged 45-59 years with acute or convalescent COVID-19. Each CDR3 is given with its conserved first and last residue. D genes are given only for firm matches. Rows may omit the clone size; those that give it use once, few, many or a size class.

d_call	clone_size	j_call	v_call	cdr3_nt	cdr3_aa
.	.	TRBJ1-5	TRBV7-2	TGTGCCAGCAGCTTAGTTCAGGGGATTGGGCAGCCCCAGCATTTT	CASSLVQGIGQPQHF
TRBD2	.	TRBJ2-7	TRBV24-1	TGTGCCACCACCAGACTAGCGGGCTCCTACGAGCAGTACTTC	CATTRLAGSYEQYF
TRBD2	once	TRBJ2-3	TRBV4-1	TGCGCCAGCAGCGAGGGACTAGCGGGAGCAGATACGCAGTATTTT	CASSEGLAGADTQYF
.	.	TRBJ2-4	TRBV19	TGTGCCAGTATCGGGGATACAAACATTCAGTACTTC	CASIGDTNIQYF
.	.	TRBJ1-1	TRBV3-1/TRBV3-2	TGTGCCAGCAGCCAAGTGGACAGTATGAACACTGAAGCTTTCTTT	CASSQVDSMNTEAFF
TRBD1	.	TRBJ2-7	TRBV10-1	TGCGCCAGCAGTGCGCTCCGGACAGGACCTACCTACGAGCAGTACTTC	CASSALRTGPTYEQYF
.	.	TRBJ1-1	TRBV5-6	TGTGCCAGCAGCTTGGGAGGAAAAGCTTTCTTT	CASSLGGKAFF
.	.	TRBJ2-1	TRBV30	TGTGCCTGGACACCCCTGGGGGGTTACAATGAGCAGTTCTTC	CAWTPLGGYNEQFF
.	once	TRBJ2-1	TRBV4-3	TGCGCCAGCAGCCAAACCTGGGGGGGCCAGAATGAGCAGTTCTTC	CASSQTWGGQNEQFF
.	.	TRBJ2-2	TRBV3-1/TRBV3-2	TGTGCCAGCAGCCCCTTTAACGGGGAGCTGTTTTTT	CASSPFNGELFF
TRBD1	.	TRBJ1-6	TRBV19	TGTGCCAGTAGTACGAGACAGGGAGGTTCACCCCTCCACTTT	CASSTRQGGSPLHF
.	once	TRBJ2-2	TRBV7-9	TGTGCCAGCAGCTTAGGTCAGGGAGGAACCGGGGAGCTGTTTTTT	CASSLGQGGTGELFF
.	medium-sized	TRBJ2-1	TRBV9	TGTGCCAGCAGCGTGGGTGGCCACGGGAATGAGCAGTTCTTC	CASSVGGHGNEQFF
TRBD2	once	TRBJ2-7	TRBV4-1	TGCGCCAGCAGCCTAGTCGGGACTAGCGGGGCGGGTGAGCAGTACTTC	CASSLVGTSGAGEQYF
.	.	TRBJ2-2	TRBV3-1/TRBV3-2	TGTGCCAGCAGCCAGAGGGGGTTCCCCGGGGAGCTGTTTTTT	CASSQRGFPGELFF
.	.	TRBJ2-7	TRBV7-2	TGTGCCAGCAGCTTCCAGGGAAGGTCCTACGAGCAGTACTTC	CASSFQGRSYEQYF
.	.	TRBJ1-1	TRBV6-5	TGTGCCAGCAGCTCCGGACAGCTAGAAGCTTTCTTT	CASSSGQLEAFF
TRBD1	.	TRBJ1-3	TRBV30	TGTGCCTGGAGTGGAGGGGGCGCGGGAAACACCATATATTTT	CAWSGGGAGNTIYF
.	.	TRBJ2-4	TRBV10-2	TGCGCCAGCAGTGTAGGGGGGGGAAACATTCAGTACTTC	CASSVGGGNIQYF
TRBD1	.	TRBJ2-7	TRBV5-1	TGCGCCAGCAACAACCGGGACAGGGGGACGTACGAGCAGTACTTC	CASNNRDRGTYEQYF
.	.	TRBJ1-3	TRBV11-2	TGTGCCAGCAGCTTCGGTCAGGGGACAGGAAACACCATATATTTT	CASSFGQGTGNTIYF
.	.	TRBJ1-2	TRBV4-1	TGCGCCAGCAGCCAATCCAGGGTCGGGGACTCTGGCTACACCTTC	CASSQSRVGDSGYTF
TRBD1	once	TRBJ1-4	TRBV5-1	TGCGCCAGCAGCTTGCAGTCACAGGGGGCTAATGAAAAACTGTTTTTT	CASSLQSQGANEKLFF
TRBD1	.	TRBJ2-5	TRBV11-1	TGTGCCAGCAGTCAGACGACAGGGTCGGGACAAGAGACCCAGTACTTC	CASSQTTGSGQETQYF
.	once	TRBJ1-3	TRBV18	TGTGCCAGCTCACCAGAACTCCAAGGAAACACCATATATTTT	CASSPELQGNTIYF
.	.	TRBJ1-2	TRBV12-3/TRBV12-4	TGTGCCAGCACGGAGCGGGGGAATTATGGCTACACCTTC	CASTERGNYGYTF
.	few	TRBJ1-1	TRBV7-9	TGTGCCAGCAGCCCACCAGGGCGGTGGGACACTGAAGCTTTCTTT	CASSPPGRWDTEAFF
.	.	TRBJ1-5	TRBV5-5	TGTGCCAGCAGCTTGGTAGGGGGACCAATTGAGCCCCAGCATTTT	CASSLVGGPIEPQHF
.	.	TRBJ1-3	TRBV9	TGTGCCAGCAGCTCCCCCCGGGACACCCTGTTCTCTGGAAACACCATATATTTT	CASSSPRDTLFSGNTIYF
.	.	TRBJ2-7	TRBV6-2/TRBV6-3	TGTGCCAGCAGCTATGGGCCCCTCCTGGGCGAGCAGTACTTC	CASSYGPLLGEQYF
.	.	TRBJ2-1	TRBV3-1/TRBV3-2	TGTGCCAGCAGCCAAGAAGGAGGAGGGGCTTACAATGAGCAGTTCTTC	CASSQEGGGAYNEQFF
.	.	TRBJ2-5	TRBV2	TGTGCCAGCAGCAAGACAGCGTTCCTCCAAGAGACCCAGTACTTC	CASSKTAFLQETQYF
TRBD1	.	TRBJ2-7	TRBV3-1/TRBV3-2	TGTGCCAGCAGGGGCAGGGGGCGCGGCGAGCAGTACTTC	CASRGRGRGEQYF
.	.	TRBJ1-5	TRBV12-3/TRBV12-4	TGTGCCAGCAGAGGGGGAAATCAGCCCCAGCATTTT	CASRGGNQPQHF
TRBD1	.	TRBJ2-3	TRBV6-5	TGTGCCAGCAGTTACGGGGGACAGGGGGCAGATACGCAGTATTTT	CASSYGGQGADTQYF
.	.	TRBJ2-7	TRBV4-3	TGCGCCAGCAGCCAAGACTCCTTGAGCTCCTACGAGCAGTACTTC	CASSQDSLSSYEQYF
TRBD1	.	TRBJ2-6	TRBV6-8	TGTGCCAGCGCCCGCCCGAAGGGGGCATTCTCTGGGGCCAACGTCCTGACTTTC	CASARPKGAFSGANVLTF
.	.	TRBJ2-7	TRBV7-6	TGTGCCAGCAGCCCGGGGGGTGGCAGGGGCTACGAGCAGTACTTC	CASSPGGGRGYEQYF
TRBD1	.	TRBJ2-1	TRBV10-3	TGTGCCATCAGATCACAAATTGACAGGGGGCAGAATGAGCAGTTCTTC	CAIRSQIDRGQNEQFF
TRBD2	.	TRBJ2-7	TRBV9	TGTGCCAGCAGCCACGGACTAGCGGGATTTTACGAGCAGTACTTC	CASSHGLAGFYEQYF
.	.	TRBJ2-3	TRBV7-6	TGTGCCAGCAGCTTAGTTTTGAGGGGCACAGATACGCAGTATTTT	CASSLVLRGTDTQYF
TRBD1	.	TRBJ1-1	TRBV5-1	TGCGCCAGCAGCTTGGGGACAGGGGGAGGTGCTTTCTTT	CASSLGTGGGAFF
TRBD1	few	TRBJ1-1	TRBV29-1	TGCAGCGGGGGACAGGGGGCTGAAGCTTTCTTT	CSGGQGAEAFF
TRBD1	.	TRBJ2-5	TRBV5-1	TGCGCCAGCAGCCGTGGGGACAGCCAAGAGACCCAGTACTTC	CASSRGDSQETQYF
TRBD2	.	TRBJ2-7	TRBV4-1	TGCGCCAGCAGCTACAGCCTAGCGGGGGGATTCTACGAGCAGTACTTC	CASSYSLAGGFYEQYF
.	.	TRBJ1-2	TRBV18	TGTGCCAGCTCACCCTATGGGCCGGAGGGCTATGGCTACACCTTC	CASSPYGPEGYGYTF
TRBD2	.	TRBJ2-7	TRBV2	TGTGCCGAGGGATCTAGCGGCCTTTCCTTC	CAEGSSGLSF
.	.	TRBJ2-1	TRBV13	TGTGCCAGCAGCTTAGGCAAGCCCAAGAAGAAGAGCTCCTACAATGAGCAGTTCTTC	CASSLGKPKKKSSYNEQFF